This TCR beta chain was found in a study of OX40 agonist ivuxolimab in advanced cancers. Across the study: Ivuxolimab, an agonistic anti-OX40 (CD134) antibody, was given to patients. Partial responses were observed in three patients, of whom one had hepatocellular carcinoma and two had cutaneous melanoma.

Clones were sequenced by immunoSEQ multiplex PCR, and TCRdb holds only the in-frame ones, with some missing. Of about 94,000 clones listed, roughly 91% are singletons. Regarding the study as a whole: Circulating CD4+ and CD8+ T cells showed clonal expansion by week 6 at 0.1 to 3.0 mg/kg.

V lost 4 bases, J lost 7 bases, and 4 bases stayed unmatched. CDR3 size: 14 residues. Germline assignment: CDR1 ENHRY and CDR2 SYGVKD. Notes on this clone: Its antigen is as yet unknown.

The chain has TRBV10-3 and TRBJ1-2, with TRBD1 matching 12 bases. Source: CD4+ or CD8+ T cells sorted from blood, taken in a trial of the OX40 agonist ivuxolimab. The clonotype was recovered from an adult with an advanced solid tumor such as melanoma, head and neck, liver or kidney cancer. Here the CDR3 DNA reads TGTGCCATCAGTGGGGGACAGGGGGCGGGTGGCTACACCTTC. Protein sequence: CAISGGQGAGGYTF.